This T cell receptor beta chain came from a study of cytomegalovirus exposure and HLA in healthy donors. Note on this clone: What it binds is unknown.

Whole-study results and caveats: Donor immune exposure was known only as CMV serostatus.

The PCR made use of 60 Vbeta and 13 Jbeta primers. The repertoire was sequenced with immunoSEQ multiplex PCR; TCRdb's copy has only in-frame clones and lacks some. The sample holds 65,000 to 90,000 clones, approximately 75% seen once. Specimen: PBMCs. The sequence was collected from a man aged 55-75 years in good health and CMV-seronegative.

The CDR3 is CASSDGVLSDEQFF. As DNA, the CDR3 is TGTGCCAGCAGTGACGGGGTGCTTAGCGATGAGCAGTTCTTC. This chain uses TRBV2 with TRBJ2-1; TRBD2 might be the D (5 bases). The CDR3 sequence is 14 residues long. Trimming cost V 3 bases and J 8 bases, with 14 bases left between them. Germline CDR1 SNHLY, CDR2 FYNNEI.